This T cell receptor beta chain originates from a study of Ad26.COV2.S vaccination and SARS-CoV-2 variants. Study findings and constraints: Post-vaccination breadth of spike-specific CD8+ and CD4+ T cell responses was reportedly substantial.

The treatment here: 19 received Ad26.COV2.S at low or high dose, single or two shots; roughly five received placebo; per-sample allocation not given. The samples date from day 63 after the first vaccine or placebo injection. Method: immunoSEQ multiplex PCR; TCRdb's copy keeps in-frame clones and lacks some. The sample has around 300,000 clones, around 89% seen once. The V end lost 0 bases, the J end lost 5 bases, and 17 bases lay between the germline ends. CDR1 and CDR2 from the germline V gene are SGHNT and YYREEE (reference sequence). There are 16 residues in the CDR3. On this clone itself: Its antigen remains unknown.

The source material was peripheral blood, sampled in a trial of Ad26.COV2.S vaccine versus placebo. The receptor's source is a person between 18 and 65 years old who received the Ad26.COV2.S COVID-19 vaccine or a placebo. The V call is TRBV5-4, the J call TRBJ1-1; D possibly corresponds to TRBD1 (6 bases). The CDR3 DNA is TGTGCCAGCAGCTTGGCGAGCAGGGGACTGTTGACTGAAGCTTTCTTT. This encodes CASSLASRGLLTEAFF.